This record covers a single T cell receptor beta chain. These data are taken from a study of blood T cell repertoires in COVID-19. Looking at the study overall: Sources were T cells, B-cell-depleted T cells, or PBMCs; the material itself was cDNA or gDNA.

Original handling: Amplification of reference gene primers was used by the study to estimate nucleated cell counts. Sequencing was performed with immunoSEQ multiplex PCR; in TCRdb, only in-frame clones are kept and a portion is missing. V and J calls and clone size are those listed in that table; D and trimming were worked out from the DNA. The sample contains under 300,000 clones, about nine tenths of which appear only once. Germline CDR1 and CDR2: MNHEY and SVGAGI. This CDR3 is built from 14 residues. Trimming at V came to 5 bases and at J to 5 bases, leaving 7 bases not matched to a gene. Across over 20 US areas, participants ranged in age from about 18 to 89 years. Donors were grouped by their self-reported clinical history.

This sequence joins TRBV6-5 and TRBJ2-7; 9 bases fit TRBD1. This sequence originates from a woman in her 30s with acute COVID-19. Source material: PBMCs or T cells enriched from blood (not recorded which). CDR3 residues: CASSRWTGAHEQYF. The CDR3 DNA reads TGTGCCAGCAGTAGATGGACAGGGGCTCACGAGCAGTACTTC.